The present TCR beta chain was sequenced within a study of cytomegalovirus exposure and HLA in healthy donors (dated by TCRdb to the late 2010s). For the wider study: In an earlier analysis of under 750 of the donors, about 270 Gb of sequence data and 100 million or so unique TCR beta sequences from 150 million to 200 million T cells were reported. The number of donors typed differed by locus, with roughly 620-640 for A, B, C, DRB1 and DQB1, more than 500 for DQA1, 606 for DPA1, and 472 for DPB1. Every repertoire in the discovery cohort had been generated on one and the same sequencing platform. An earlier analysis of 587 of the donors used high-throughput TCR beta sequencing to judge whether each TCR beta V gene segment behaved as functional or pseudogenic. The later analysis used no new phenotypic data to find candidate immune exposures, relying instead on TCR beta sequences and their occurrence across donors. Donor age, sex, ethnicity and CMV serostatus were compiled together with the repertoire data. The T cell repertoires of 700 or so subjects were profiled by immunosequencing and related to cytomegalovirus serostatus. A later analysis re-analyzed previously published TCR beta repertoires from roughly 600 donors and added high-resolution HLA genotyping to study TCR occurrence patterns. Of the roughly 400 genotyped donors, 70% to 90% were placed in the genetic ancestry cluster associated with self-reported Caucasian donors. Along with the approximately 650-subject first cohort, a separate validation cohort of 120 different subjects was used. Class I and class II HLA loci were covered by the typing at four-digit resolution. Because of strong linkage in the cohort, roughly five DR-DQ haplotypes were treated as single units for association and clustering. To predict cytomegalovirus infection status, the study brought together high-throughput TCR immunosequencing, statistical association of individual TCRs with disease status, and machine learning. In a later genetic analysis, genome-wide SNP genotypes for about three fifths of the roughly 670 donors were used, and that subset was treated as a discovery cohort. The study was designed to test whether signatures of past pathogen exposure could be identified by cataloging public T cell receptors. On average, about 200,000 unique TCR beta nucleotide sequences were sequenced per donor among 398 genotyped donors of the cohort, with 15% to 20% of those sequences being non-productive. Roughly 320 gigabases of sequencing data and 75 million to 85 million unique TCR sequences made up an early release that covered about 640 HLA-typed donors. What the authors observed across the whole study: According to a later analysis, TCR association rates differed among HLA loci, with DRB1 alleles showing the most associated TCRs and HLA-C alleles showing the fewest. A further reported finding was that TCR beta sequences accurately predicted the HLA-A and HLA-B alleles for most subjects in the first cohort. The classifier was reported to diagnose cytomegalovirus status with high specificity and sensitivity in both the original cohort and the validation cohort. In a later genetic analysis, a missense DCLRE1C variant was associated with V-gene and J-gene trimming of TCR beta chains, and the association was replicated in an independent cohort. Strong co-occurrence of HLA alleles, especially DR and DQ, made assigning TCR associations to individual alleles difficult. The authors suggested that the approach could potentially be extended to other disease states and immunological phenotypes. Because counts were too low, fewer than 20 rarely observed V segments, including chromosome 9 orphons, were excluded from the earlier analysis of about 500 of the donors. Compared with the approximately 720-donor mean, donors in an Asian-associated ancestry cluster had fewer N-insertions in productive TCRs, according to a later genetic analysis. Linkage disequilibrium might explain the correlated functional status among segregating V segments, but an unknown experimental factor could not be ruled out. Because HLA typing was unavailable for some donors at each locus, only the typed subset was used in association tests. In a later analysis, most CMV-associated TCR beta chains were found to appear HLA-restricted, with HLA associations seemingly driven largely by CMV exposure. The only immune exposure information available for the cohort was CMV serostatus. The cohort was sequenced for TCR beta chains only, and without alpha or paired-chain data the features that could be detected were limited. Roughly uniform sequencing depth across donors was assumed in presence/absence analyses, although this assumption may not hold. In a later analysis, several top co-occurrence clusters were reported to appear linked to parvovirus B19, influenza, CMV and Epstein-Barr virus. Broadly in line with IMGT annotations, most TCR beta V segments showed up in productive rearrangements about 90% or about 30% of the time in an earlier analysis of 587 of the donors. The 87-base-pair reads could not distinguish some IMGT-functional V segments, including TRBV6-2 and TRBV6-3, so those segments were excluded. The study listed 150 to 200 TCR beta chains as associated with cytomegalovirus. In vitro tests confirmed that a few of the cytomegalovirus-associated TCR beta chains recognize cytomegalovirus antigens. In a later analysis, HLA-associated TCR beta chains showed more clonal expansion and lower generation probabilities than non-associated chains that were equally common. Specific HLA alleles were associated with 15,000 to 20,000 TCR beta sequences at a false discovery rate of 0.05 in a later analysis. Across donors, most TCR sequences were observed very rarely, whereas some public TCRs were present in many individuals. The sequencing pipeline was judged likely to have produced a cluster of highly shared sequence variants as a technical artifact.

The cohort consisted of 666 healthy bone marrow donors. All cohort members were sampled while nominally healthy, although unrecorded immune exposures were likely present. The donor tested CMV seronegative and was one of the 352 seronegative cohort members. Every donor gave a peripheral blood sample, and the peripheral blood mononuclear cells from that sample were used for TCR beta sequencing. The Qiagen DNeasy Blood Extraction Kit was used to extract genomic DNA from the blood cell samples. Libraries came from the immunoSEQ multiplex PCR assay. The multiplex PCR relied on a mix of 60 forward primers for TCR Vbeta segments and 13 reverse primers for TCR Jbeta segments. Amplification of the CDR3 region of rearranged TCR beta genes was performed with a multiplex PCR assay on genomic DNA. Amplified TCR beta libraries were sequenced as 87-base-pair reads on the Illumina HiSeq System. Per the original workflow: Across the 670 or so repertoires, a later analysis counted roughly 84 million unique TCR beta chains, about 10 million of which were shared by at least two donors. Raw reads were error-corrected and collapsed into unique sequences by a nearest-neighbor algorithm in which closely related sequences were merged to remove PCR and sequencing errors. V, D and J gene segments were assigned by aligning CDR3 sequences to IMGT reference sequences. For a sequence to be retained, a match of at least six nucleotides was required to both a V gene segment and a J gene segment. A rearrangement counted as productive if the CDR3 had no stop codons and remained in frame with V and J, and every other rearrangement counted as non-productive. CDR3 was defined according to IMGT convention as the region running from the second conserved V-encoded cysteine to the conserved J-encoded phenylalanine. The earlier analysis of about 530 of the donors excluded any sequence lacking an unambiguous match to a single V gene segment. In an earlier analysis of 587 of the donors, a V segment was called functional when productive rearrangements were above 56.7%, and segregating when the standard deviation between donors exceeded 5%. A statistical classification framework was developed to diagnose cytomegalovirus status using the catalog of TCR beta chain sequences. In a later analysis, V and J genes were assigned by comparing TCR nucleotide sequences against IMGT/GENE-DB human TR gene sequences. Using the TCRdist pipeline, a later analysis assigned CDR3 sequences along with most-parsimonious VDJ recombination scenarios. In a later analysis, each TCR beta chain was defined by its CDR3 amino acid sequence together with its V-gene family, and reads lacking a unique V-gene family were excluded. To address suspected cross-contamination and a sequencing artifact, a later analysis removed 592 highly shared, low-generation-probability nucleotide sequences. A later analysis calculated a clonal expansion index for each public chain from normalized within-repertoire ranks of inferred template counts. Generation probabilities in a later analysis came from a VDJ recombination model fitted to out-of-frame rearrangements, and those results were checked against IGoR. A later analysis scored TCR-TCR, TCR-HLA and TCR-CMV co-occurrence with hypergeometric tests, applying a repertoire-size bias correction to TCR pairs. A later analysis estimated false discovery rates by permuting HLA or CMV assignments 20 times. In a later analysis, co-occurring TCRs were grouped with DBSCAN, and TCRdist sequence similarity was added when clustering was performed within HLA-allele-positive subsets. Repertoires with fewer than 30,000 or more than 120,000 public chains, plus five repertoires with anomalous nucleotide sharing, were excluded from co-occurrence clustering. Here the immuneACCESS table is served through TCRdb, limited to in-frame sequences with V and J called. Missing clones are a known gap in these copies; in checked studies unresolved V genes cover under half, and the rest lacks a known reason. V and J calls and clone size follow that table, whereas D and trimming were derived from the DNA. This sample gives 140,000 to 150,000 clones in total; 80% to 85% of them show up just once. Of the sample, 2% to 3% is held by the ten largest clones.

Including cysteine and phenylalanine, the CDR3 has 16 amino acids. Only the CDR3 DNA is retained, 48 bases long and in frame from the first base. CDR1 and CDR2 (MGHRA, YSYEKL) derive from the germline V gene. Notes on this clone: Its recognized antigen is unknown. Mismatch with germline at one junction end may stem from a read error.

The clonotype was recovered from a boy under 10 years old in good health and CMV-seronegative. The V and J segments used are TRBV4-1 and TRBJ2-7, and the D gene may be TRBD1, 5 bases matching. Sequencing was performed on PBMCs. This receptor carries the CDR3 CASSQDLGGAAYEQSF. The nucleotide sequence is TGCGCCAGCAGCCAAGATTTGGGTGGGGCCGCCTACGAGCAGTCCTTC.